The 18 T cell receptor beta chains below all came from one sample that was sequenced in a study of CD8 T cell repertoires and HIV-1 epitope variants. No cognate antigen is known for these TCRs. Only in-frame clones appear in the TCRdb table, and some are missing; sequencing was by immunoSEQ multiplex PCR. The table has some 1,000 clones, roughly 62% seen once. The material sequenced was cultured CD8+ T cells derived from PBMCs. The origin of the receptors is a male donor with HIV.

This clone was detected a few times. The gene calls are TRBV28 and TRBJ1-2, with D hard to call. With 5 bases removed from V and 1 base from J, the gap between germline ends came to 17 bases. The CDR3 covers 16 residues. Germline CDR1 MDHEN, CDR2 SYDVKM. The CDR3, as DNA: TGTGCCAGCAGTCTCATGCCCCTGGACTATAACTATGGCTACACCTTC. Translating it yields CASSLMPLDYNYGYTF.

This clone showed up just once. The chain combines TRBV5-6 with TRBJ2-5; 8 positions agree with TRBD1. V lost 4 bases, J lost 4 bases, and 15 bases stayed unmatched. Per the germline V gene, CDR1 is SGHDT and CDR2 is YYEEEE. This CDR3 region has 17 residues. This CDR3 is CASSPGTGRILAETQYF. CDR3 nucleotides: TGTGCCAGCAGCCCCGGGACAGGAAGGATTTTGGCAGAGACCCAGTACTTC.

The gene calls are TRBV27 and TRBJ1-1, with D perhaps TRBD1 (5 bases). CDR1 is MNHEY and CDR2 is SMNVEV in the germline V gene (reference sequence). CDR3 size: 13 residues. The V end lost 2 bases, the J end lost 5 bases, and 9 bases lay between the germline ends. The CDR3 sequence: CASSLGGGTEAFF. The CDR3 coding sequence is TGTGCCAGCAGTTTAGGGGGAGGGACTGAAGCTTTCTTT.

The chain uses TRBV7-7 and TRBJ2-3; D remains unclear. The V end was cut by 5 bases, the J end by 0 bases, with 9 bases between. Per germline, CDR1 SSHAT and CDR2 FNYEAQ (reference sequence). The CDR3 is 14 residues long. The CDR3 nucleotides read TGTGCCAGCAGCCCAGACGGAAGCACAGATACGCAGTATTTT. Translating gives CASSPDGSTDTQYF. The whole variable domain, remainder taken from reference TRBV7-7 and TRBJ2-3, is GAGVSQSPRYKVTKRGQDVTLRCDPISSHATLYWYQQALGQGPEFLTYFNYEAQPDKSGLPSDRFSAERPEGSISTLTIQRTEQRDSAMYRCASSPDGSTDTQYFGPGTRLTVL.

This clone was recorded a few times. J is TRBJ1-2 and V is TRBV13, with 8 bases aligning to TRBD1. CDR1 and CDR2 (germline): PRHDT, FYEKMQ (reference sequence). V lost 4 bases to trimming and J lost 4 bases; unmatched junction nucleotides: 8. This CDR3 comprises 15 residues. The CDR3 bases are TGTGCCAGCAGCTCGCAGGAGGACAGGGTCTATGGCTACACCTTC. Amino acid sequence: CASSSQEDRVYGYTF.

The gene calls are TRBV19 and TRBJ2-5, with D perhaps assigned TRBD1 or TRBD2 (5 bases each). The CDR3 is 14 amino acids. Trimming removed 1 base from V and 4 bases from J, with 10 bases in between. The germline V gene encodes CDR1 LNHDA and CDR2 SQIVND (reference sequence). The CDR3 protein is CASSIGGGRETQYF. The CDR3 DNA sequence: TGTGCCAGTAGTATAGGTGGGGGTAGAGAGACCCAGTACTTC.

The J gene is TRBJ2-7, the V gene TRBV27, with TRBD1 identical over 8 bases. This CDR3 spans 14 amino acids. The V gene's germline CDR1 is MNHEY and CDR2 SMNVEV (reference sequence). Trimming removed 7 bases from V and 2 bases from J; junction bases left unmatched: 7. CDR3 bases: TGTGCCAGCACTTTTGCAGGGGGCACCTACGAGCAGTACTTC. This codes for CASTFAGGTYEQYF.

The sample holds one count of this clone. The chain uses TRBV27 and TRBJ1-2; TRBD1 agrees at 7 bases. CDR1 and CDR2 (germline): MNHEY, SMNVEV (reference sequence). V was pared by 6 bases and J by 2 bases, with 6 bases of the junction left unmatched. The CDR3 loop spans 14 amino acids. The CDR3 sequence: CASSRDRVNYGYTF. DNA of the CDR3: TGTGCCAGCAGCAGAGACAGGGTCAACTATGGCTACACCTTC.

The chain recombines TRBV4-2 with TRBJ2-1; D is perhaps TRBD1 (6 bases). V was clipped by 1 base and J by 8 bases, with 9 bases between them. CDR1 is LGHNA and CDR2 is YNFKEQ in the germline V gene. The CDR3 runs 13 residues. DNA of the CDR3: TGTGCCAGCAGCCAAGGCAGGGGCGATGAGCAGTTCTTC. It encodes CASSQGRGDEQFF.

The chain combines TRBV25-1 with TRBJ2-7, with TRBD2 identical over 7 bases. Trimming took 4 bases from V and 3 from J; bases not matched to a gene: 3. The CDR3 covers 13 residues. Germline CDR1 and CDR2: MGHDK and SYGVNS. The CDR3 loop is CASSGSGFYEQYF. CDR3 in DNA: TGTGCCAGCAGTGGTAGCGGGTTCTACGAGCAGTACTTC.

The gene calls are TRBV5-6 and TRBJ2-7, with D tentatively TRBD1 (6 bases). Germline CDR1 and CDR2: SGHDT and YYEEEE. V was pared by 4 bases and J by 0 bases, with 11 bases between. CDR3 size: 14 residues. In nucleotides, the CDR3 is TGTGCCAGCAGCCTACAGGGAATCTCCTACGAGCAGTACTTC. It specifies CASSLQGISYEQYF.

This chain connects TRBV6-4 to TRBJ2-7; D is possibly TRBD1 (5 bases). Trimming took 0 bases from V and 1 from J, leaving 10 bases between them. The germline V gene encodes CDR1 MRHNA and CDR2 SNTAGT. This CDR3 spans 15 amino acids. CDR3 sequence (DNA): TGTGCCAGCAGTGACTCGGGCAGGGCATCCTACGAGCAGTACTTC. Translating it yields CASSDSGRASYEQYF.

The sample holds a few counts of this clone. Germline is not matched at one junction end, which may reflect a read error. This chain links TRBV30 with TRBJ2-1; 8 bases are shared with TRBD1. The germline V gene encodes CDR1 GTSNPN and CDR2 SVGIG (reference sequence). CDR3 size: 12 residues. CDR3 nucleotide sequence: TGTGCCTGGAGTGTAAGCGACAGGGACAGGCTCTTC. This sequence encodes CAWSVSDRDRLF.

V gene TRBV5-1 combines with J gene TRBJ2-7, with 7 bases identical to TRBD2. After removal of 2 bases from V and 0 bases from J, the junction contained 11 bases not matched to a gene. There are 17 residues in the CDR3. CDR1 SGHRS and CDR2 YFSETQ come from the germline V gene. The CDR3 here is CASSLYSGTTSSYEQYF. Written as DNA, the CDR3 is TGCGCCAGCAGCTTATACAGCGGGACCACAAGCTCCTACGAGCAGTACTTC.

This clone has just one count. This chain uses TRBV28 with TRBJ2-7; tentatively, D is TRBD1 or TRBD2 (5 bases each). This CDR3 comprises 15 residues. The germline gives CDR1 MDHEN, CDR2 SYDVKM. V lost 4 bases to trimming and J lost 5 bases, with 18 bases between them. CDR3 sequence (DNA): TGTGCCAGCAGTTCAGGGACCTCGAGAGCCGACGAGCAGTACTTC. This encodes CASSSGTSRADEQYF. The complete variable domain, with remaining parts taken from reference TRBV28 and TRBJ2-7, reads DVKVTQSSRYLVKRTGEKVFLECVQDMDHENMFWYRQDPGLGLRLIYFSYDVKMKEKGDIPEGYSVSREKKERFSLILESASTNQTSMYLCASSSGTSRADEQYFGPGTRLTVT.

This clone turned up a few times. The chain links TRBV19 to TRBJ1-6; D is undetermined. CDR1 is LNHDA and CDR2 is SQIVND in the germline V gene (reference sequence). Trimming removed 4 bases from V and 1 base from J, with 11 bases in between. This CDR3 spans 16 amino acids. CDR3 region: CASSKVRASYNSPLHF. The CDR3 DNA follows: TGTGCCAGTAGTAAGGTCCGGGCGTCCTATAATTCACCCCTCCACTTT.

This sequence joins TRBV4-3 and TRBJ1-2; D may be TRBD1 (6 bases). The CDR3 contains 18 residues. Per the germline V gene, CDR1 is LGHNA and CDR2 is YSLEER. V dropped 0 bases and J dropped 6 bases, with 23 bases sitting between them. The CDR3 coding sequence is TGCGCCAGCAGCCAAGATCCCGGGGTACAGGGACGGGGGCATGGCTACACCTTC. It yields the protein CASSQDPGVQGRGHGYTF.

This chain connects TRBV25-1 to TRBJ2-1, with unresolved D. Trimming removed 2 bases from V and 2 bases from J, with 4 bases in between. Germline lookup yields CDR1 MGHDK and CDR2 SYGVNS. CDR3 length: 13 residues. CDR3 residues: CASSENAYNEQFF. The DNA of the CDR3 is TGTGCCAGCAGTGAAAACGCCTACAATGAGCAGTTCTTC.